This TCR beta chain is drawn from a study of cytomegalovirus exposure and HLA in healthy donors. Regarding the study as a whole: Common viral pathogens seemed to be connected with several of the most significant clusters, according to a later analysis. CMV serostatus stood as the only immune exposure information on hand.

PCR used 60 Vbeta primers and 13 Jbeta primers. The data were produced by immunoSEQ multiplex PCR, yet TCRdb's version contains in-frame clones alone and is incomplete. Altogether about 130,000 clones are present, about four fifths being singletons, with the ten largest covering approximately 1%. As regards this clone: Its antigen is unknown.

CDR1 and CDR2 from the germline V gene are SGDLS and YYNGEE. The CDR3 sequence is 17 residues long. Trimming cost V 0 bases and J 6 bases; bases outside gene matches: 12. The TCR originated in a male donor in good health and CMV-seronegative. The rearrangement uses TRBV9 and TRBJ1-1; the match to TRBD1 covers 9 bases. The sample consisted of PBMCs. The CDR3 sequence: CASSVGPPQGARAEAFF. In DNA, the CDR3 is TGTGCCAGCAGCGTAGGCCCCCCACAGGGGGCTAGGGCTGAAGCTTTCTTT.